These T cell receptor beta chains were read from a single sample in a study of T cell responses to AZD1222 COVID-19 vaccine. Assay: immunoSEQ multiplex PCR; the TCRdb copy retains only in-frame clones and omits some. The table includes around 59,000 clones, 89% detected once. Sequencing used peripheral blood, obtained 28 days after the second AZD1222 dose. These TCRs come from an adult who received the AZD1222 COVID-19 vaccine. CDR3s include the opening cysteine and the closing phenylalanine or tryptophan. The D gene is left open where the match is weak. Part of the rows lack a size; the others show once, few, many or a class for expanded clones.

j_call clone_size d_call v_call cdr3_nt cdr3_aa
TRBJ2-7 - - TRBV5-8 TGTGCCAGCAGCTTGGGGCAGGGGTGGGACGAGCAGTACTTC CASSLGQGWDEQYF
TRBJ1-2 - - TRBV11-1 TGTGCCAGCAGCTTAGTTCCGGACCCCGAGTACTATGGCTACACCTTC CASSLVPDPEYYGYTF
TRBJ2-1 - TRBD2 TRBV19 TGTGCCAGCCAAATGGCGGGGGTCGCCTACAATGAGCAGTTCTTC CASQMAGVAYNEQFF
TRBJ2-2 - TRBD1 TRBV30 TGTGCCTGGACCCCCCCTACAGGGGTGACCGGGGAGCTGTTTTTT CAWTPPTGVTGELFF
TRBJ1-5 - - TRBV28 TGTGCCAGCAGTTGGGGCAGCAATCAGCCCCAGCATTTT CASSWGSNQPQHF
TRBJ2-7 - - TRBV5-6 TGTGCCAGCAGCCCAACAGGACGCCCTTACGAGCAGTACTTC CASSPTGRPYEQYF
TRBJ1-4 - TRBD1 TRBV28 TGTGCCAGCAGTCCGGGACAGGGTGAGGAAAAACTGTTTTTT CASSPGQGEEKLFF
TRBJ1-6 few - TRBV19 TGTGCCAGTACCCGAGACAGCCAGAATTCACCCCTCCACTTT CASTRDSQNSPLHF
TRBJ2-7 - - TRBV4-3 TGCGCCAGCAGCCAAGACGGGGGCTACGAGCAGTACTTC CASSQDGGYEQYF
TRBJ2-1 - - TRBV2 TGTGCCAGCTGGAGGGGTGGGTACAATGAGCAGTTCTTC CASWRGGYNEQFF
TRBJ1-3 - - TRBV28 TGTGCCAGCATACAACAGGGCACTGGAAACACCATATATTTT CASIQQGTGNTIYF
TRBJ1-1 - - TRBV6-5 TGTGCCAGCAGTCTCCGGCCTGGGACTGAAGCTTTCTTT CASSLRPGTEAFF
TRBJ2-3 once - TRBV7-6 TGTGCCAGCAGCTTAGGTGGGGTCCTGGATACGCAGTATTTT CASSLGGVLDTQYF
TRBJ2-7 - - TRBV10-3 TGTGCCATCAGTGAGTCGGGCTACGAGCAGTACTTC CAISESGYEQYF
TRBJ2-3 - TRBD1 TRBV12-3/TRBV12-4 TGTGCCAGCAGTTTACTGGGGGACAGGGTCCTGTATTTT CASSLLGDRVLYF
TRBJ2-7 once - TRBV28 TGTGCCAGCAGTCCCTCCTCCGGTGACGAGCAGTACTTC CASSPSSGDEQYF
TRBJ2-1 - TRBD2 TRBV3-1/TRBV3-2 TGTGCCAGCAGACAGCCGGGACTAGGTAATGAGCAGTTCTTC CASRQPGLGNEQFF
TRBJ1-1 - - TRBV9 TGTGCCAGCAGCCCGCCACCGGGACCTGAAGCTTTCTTT CASSPPPGPEAFF
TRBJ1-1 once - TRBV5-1 TGCGCCAGCAGCGCGAGGGACGGGAACACTGAAGCTTTCTTT CASSARDGNTEAFF
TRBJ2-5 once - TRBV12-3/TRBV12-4 TGTGCCAGCAGTTTTTGGGACATGGAGACCCAGTACTTC CASSFWDMETQYF
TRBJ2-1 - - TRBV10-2 TGCGCCAGCAGTGAGTCTTCAGGGAGGTCCTACAATGAGCAGTTCTTC CASSESSGRSYNEQFF
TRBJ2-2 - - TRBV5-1 TGCGCCAGCAGCTTGCAGGGCAGGGTGGGCACCGGGGAGCTGTTTTTT CASSLQGRVGTGELFF
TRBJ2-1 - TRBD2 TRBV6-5 TGTGCCAGCAGTTACCCGCTAGCGGGGGGTCTTGAGCAGTTCTTC CASSYPLAGGLEQFF
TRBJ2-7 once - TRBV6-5 TGTGCCAGCAGCCCAGACATAGGGGCGCGGGGCGAGCAGTACTTC CASSPDIGARGEQYF